A single sample gave rise to the 25 T cell receptor beta chains below, sequenced in a study of blood T cell repertoires in COVID-19. Some clones are missing from TCRdb's copy, which holds only in-frame ones; the method was immunoSEQ multiplex PCR. The data hold under 350,000 clones, with just over 85% observed a single time. The material sequenced was PBMCs or T cells enriched from blood (not recorded which). All receptors derive from a middle-aged woman with acute COVID-19.

The V and J genes are TRBV7-2 and TRBJ2-7; D gene ambiguous. Between the trimmed V and J ends, which lost 2 bases and 3 bases, there was a span of 11 bases. This CDR3 has 14 residues. CDR1 SGHTA and CDR2 FQGNSA come from the germline V gene. The CDR3 reads CASSLSALFYEQYF. CDR3 sequence (DNA): TGTGCCAGCAGCTTATCCGCACTCTTCTACGAGCAGTACTTC.

The chain has TRBV19 and TRBJ1-6; D is possibly TRBD1 (6 bases). The germline V gene has CDR1 LNHDA and CDR2 SQIVND (reference sequence). Deletions cut 6 bases from V and 10 bases from J, with 28 bases between. The CDR3 loop spans 18 amino acids. DNA for the CDR3: TGTGCCAGTAGGGGAACCCCGGAAATAGGGGGTTATCAGTCACCCCTCCACTTT. It yields the protein CASRGTPEIGGYQSPLHF.

This sequence joins TRBV6-2 or TRBV6-3 and TRBJ1-2; no clear D. Trimming pared 1 base from V and 3 bases from J, leaving 6 bases between. Germline V gives CDR1 MNHEY, CDR2 SVGEGT. This CDR3 has 13 residues. The CDR3 DNA reads as TGTGCCAGCAGTTACTATTCGGACTATGGCTACACCTTC. Protein sequence: CASSYYSDYGYTF.

This clone was seen more than once but under ten times. The rearrangement joins TRBV11-2 to TRBJ2-7; 10 bases align to TRBD2. This CDR3 has 15 amino acids. J was trimmed by 2 bases and V by 3 bases; bases with no gene match: 4. Germline lookup yields CDR1 SGHAT and CDR2 FQNNGV. The CDR3 sequence is CASSFKAGGPYEQYF. The DNA of the CDR3 is TGTGCCAGCAGCTTCAAAGCGGGAGGGCCCTACGAGCAGTACTTC.

This chain connects TRBV12-2 to TRBJ2-1; the table's D call, TRBD2, was not checked against the DNA. TRBV12-2 is described as a pseudogene. The CDR3 is 21 residues long. CDR3 loop: CASRLGRLAGDLGGASNEQFF. The CDR3, as DNA: TGTGCAAGTCGCTTAGGGAGACTAGCGGGAGACCTCGGGGGGGCCTCCAATGAGCAGTTCTTC.

The J gene is TRBJ1-2, the V gene TRBV3-1 (or the pseudogene TRBV3-2), with 10 bases matching TRBD1. V was clipped by 4 bases and J by 4 bases; unmatched bases: 6. From germline, CDR1 is LGHDT and CDR2 YNNKEL (reference sequence). The CDR3 extends over 15 amino acids. The CDR3 region is CASSRDRGELYGYTF. CDR3 nucleotides: TGTGCCAGCAGCCGGGACAGGGGAGAACTCTATGGCTACACCTTC.

Here the CDR3 DNA reads TGTGCCAGCAGCGTAGGAGGGGGCGATGGCAATCAGCCCCAGCATTTT. Translating gives CASSVGGGDGNQPQHF. The chain is built from TRBV9 and TRBJ1-5, with 7 bases identical to TRBD1. The CDR3 consists of 16 residues. V lost 0 bases, J lost 2 bases, and 5 bases stayed unmatched. Germline CDR1 SGDLS, CDR2 YYNGEE.

The chain employs TRBV12-3 or TRBV12-4 and TRBJ2-2; D is ambiguous. Trimming removed 5 bases at V and 3 bases at J, with 4 bases between. This CDR3 has 12 amino acids. The CDR3 nucleotides are TGTGCCAGCAGTCCTGACACCGGGGAGCTGTTTTTT. It specifies CASSPDTGELFF.

This sequence joins TRBV10-3 and TRBJ2-2; 9 bases map to TRBD2. The V and J ends lost 7 bases and 6 bases, in that order; junction bases with no gene match: 9. This CDR3 has 15 amino acids. Germline V gene lookup returns CDR1 ENHRY and CDR2 SYGVKD. CDR3 protein: CAINYSGGAPGELFF. In DNA, the CDR3 is TGTGCCATCAACTATAGCGGGGGCGCCCCCGGGGAGCTGTTTTTT.

This chain joins TRBV6-4 and TRBJ2-2; 10 bases are a match to TRBD2. V lost 3 bases to trimming and J lost 7 bases; unmatched junction nucleotides: 2. Germline V gives CDR1 MRHNA, CDR2 SNTAGT. This CDR3 contains 14 residues. Written as DNA, the CDR3 is TGTGCCAGCAGTGAGGGACTAGCGATCGGGGAGCTGTTTTTT. It encodes CASSEGLAIGELFF.

The chain couples TRBV11-1 to TRBJ1-6; no reliable D call. Trimming removed 5 bases at V and 11 bases at J, with 10 bases between. The germline V gene encodes CDR1 SGHAT and CDR2 FQDESV (reference sequence). This CDR3 is 12 amino acids long. The DNA for the CDR3 is TGTGCCAGCAGCGGAACCGGGACACCCCTCCACTTT. Translating it yields CASSGTGTPLHF. The whole variable domain, filled in from reference TRBV11-1 and TRBJ1-6, reads EAEVAQSPRYKITEKSQAVAFWCDPISGHATLYWYRQILGQGPELLVQFQDESVVDDSQLPKDRFSAERLKGVDSTLKIQPAELGDSAMYLCASSGTGTPLHFGNGTRLTVT.

J is TRBJ2-5 and V is TRBV9; D possibly corresponds to TRBD1 (5 bases). This CDR3 comprises 16 residues. From germline, CDR1 is SGDLS and CDR2 YYNGEE. The ends were cut back, 0 bases at V and 5 bases at J, with 17 bases in the middle. The CDR3 DNA follows: TGTGCCAGCAGCGTAGGGGCAGGGCTGAACGTGGAGACCCAGTACTTC. Translation: CASSVGAGLNVETQYF. Together with reference TRBV9 and TRBJ2-5, the CDR3 gives the full variable domain: DSGVTQTPKHLITATGQRVTLRCSPRSGDLSVYWYQQSLDQGLQFLIQYYNGEERAKGNILERFSAQQFPDLHSELNLSSLELGDSALYFCASSVGAGLNVETQYFGPGTRLLVL.

The J gene is TRBJ1-2, the V gene TRBV29-1, with D maybe TRBD1 (5 bases). This CDR3 is 13 amino acids long. The V end was cut by 5 bases, the J end by 1 base, with 11 bases between. Looked up from germline, CDR1 is SQVTM and CDR2 is ANQGSEA. The DNA of the CDR3 is TGCAGCGTTAGACAGACACTTAACTATGGCTACACCTTC. Translation: CSVRQTLNYGYTF. Supplemented by reference TRBV29-1 and TRBJ1-2, the full variable domain reads SAVISQKPSRDICQRGTSLTIQCQVDSQVTMMFWYRQQPGQSLTLIATANQGSEATYESGFVIDKFPISRPNLTFSTLTVSNMSPEDSSIYLCSVRQTLNYGYTFGSGTRLTVV.

The genes are TRBV7-2 and TRBJ1-4; D gene unclear. The length of the CDR3 is 15 residues. Per the germline V gene, CDR1 is SGHTA and CDR2 is FQGNSA. Trimming shortened V by 5 bases and J by 4 bases, and 14 bases separated the two germline ends. The CDR3 reads CASSPSGLNNEKLFF. In nucleotides, the CDR3 is TGTGCCAGCAGCCCGTCGGGGTTAAATAATGAAAAACTGTTTTTT.

The chain recombines TRBV19 with TRBJ2-7; no clear D gene. V gave up 4 bases and J gave up 0 bases, with 16 bases separating them. Germline V CDR1 and CDR2: LNHDA, SQIVND (reference sequence). The CDR3 contains 16 residues. The CDR3 region is CASSSRTVHFSYEQYF. As DNA, the CDR3 is TGTGCCAGTAGTAGCCGCACAGTCCATTTCTCCTACGAGCAGTACTTC.

The V gene is TRBV3-1 (or the pseudogene TRBV3-2), the J gene TRBJ2-3; TRBD2 matches 11 bases. The CDR3 consists of 18 residues. From germline, CDR1 is LGHDT and CDR2 YNNKEL (reference sequence). The J segment lost 3 bases and the V segment lost 1 base, leaving 9 bases of the junction unmatched. CDR3 sequence: CASSQVSPLAGVTDTQYF. The CDR3 nucleotides read TGTGCCAGCAGCCAAGTATCTCCACTAGCGGGAGTAACAGATACGCAGTATTTT.

The chain joins TRBV7-4 to TRBJ1-1; 7 bases fit TRBD1. The CDR3 has 15 residues. Per germline, CDR1 SGHVT and CDR2 SQSDAQ. Germline trimming cut 2 bases from V and 5 bases from J; bases unmatched to any gene: 8. As DNA, the CDR3 is TGTGCCAGCAGCTTAAGGCCAGGGGGAGGAACTGAAGCTTTCTTT. It is translated as CASSLRPGGGTEAFF.

V gene TRBV4-2 combines with J gene TRBJ1-2; 8 bases agree with TRBD1. Trimming removed 3 bases from V and 4 bases from J; junction bases left unmatched: 25. There are 21 residues in the CDR3. The V gene's germline CDR1 is LGHNA and CDR2 YNFKEQ. The CDR3 sequence: CASSQLLRPDRGGLRVYGYTF. Here the CDR3 DNA reads TGTGCCAGCAGCCAGTTGTTGCGCCCCGACAGGGGTGGCCTTCGGGTCTATGGCTACACCTTC.

This rearrangement joins TRBV19 to TRBJ1-3; weak D call: TRBD1 (5 bases). Germline values: CDR1 LNHDA, CDR2 SQIVND (reference sequence). The CDR3 extends over 15 amino acids. V shed 5 bases and J shed 1 base, with 12 bases lying between them. CDR3 protein: CASSWGTRSGNTIYF. Written as DNA, the CDR3 is TGTGCCAGTAGTTGGGGGACTCGTTCTGGAAACACCATATATTTT.

The V gene is TRBV12-5, the J gene TRBJ2-6, with D unclear. Looked up from germline, CDR1 is LGHNT and CDR2 is FRNRAP. The CDR3 length is 14 residues. Trimming stripped 6 bases from V and 2 bases from J, with 8 bases between. CDR3 sequence: CASGHSAGANVLTF. CDR3 in DNA: TGTGCTAGTGGCCACTCGGCTGGGGCCAACGTCCTGACTTTC.

V usage is TRBV9 and J usage is TRBJ1-2, with 10 bases matching TRBD1. The CDR3 is made up of 16 amino acids. V lost 0 bases, J lost 8 bases, and 10 bases stayed unmatched. Per germline, CDR1 SGDLS and CDR2 YYNGEE. In nucleotides, the CDR3 is TGTGCCAGCAGCGTAGAGGACAGGGGGATAGTTGGAGGCTACACCTTC. It codes for CASSVEDRGIVGGYTF. The full variable domain, its missing parts supplied by reference TRBV9 and TRBJ1-2, is DSGVTQTPKHLITATGQRVTLRCSPRSGDLSVYWYQQSLDQGLQFLIQYYNGEERAKGNILERFSAQQFPDLHSELNLSSLELGDSALYFCASSVEDRGIVGGYTFGSGTRLTVV.

The chain couples TRBV5-8 to TRBJ2-7, with 9 bases lining up with TRBD1. CDR1 and CDR2 (germline): SGHTS, YDEGEE. This CDR3 region has 15 residues. V was clipped by 3 bases and J by 6 bases; unmatched bases: 10. The CDR3 sequence: CASSSPGQGRGEQYF. CDR3 sequence (DNA): TGTGCCAGCAGCTCACCGGGACAGGGACGGGGCGAGCAGTACTTC.

The V gene is TRBV5-4, the J gene TRBJ1-5; D is ambiguous. CDR3 length equals 13 residues. The ends were cut back, 2 bases at V and 5 bases at J, with 8 bases in the middle. Germline loops: CDR1 SGHNT, CDR2 YYREEE (reference sequence). CDR3 amino acids: CASSFRRDQPQHF. Here the CDR3 DNA reads TGTGCCAGCAGCTTTAGGAGGGATCAGCCCCAGCATTTT.

The chain is built from TRBV5-1 and TRBJ1-2, with TRBD1 matching 7 bases. The V gene's germline CDR1 is SGHRS and CDR2 YFSETQ. J gave up 4 bases and V 4 bases, and 4 bases lay outside the gene matches. The CDR3 loop spans 13 amino acids. The CDR3 here is CASSPGTAYGYTF. CDR3 nucleotide sequence: TGCGCCAGCAGCCCCGGGACAGCCTATGGCTACACCTTC.

The V gene is TRBV5-1, the J gene TRBJ2-7, with TRBD1 matching 10 bases. CDR1 and CDR2 (germline): SGHRS, YFSETQ. Trimming cost V 7 bases and J 2 bases; bases outside gene matches: 9. This CDR3 comprises 15 residues. The CDR3 is CASSYETGGPYEQYF. CDR3 coding DNA: TGCGCCAGCTCCTACGAGACAGGGGGCCCCTACGAGCAGTACTTC.